The T cell receptor (beta chain) described here comes from a study of blood T cells in healthy people across ages (dated by TCRdb to about 2015). As for the study more broadly: In model experiments, roughly one uniquely barcoded TCR beta cDNA molecule per two T cells was captured by template switching. Age-related changes in TCR beta repertoire diversity were measured in the study by deep sequencing normalized with unique cDNA molecular identifiers. Donors were grouped into four age groups: young (average 16 years), middle-aged (39), aged (over 55) and long-lived (about 82). To avoid experimental bias, donors of different ages were spread randomly across the sequencing lanes. For two donors (one aged 18 to 30 and one aged 80 or older), the study analyzed two additional independent replicas of 1 million unique cDNA reads from the same blood draw.

Study-wide conclusions, independent of this receptor: Compared with the aged group, the long-lived group had more naive CD4+ T cells, fewer expanded clones and increased TCR diversity, a pattern suggesting age selection. Observed TCR beta diversity correlated strongly with the percentage of naive T cells measured by flow cytometry. Estimates of total diversity based on one million sequenced T cells were considered lower bounds and underestimates. Because the CMV infection status of the donors was unknown, age-related changes in expanded clonotypes may potentially have been confounded. Bulk unsorted PBMC profiling prevented conclusive comparison of naive and antigen-experienced compartments. Observed TCR beta diversity per million T cells fell roughly linearly with age, and a significant reduction was already apparent by age roughly 40.

This clonotype was seen ten or more times. Which antigen it targets is not known. Base qualities are missing; no much larger clone stands one base away. Including the terminal cysteine and phenylalanine, the CDR3 comprises 15 residues. Only the CDR3 DNA stays, 45 bases, in frame from base 1. In the germline V gene, CDR1 corresponds to SGHTA and CDR2 to FQGNSA. V lost 6 bases and J lost 3 bases, and the count of bases not matched to a germline gene is 7. Systemically healthy Caucasian individuals from Russia, approximately 39 in total and aged about 6 to 95 years, were included as donors. About 10 milliliters of peripheral blood were collected from each donor into EDTA-treated Vacutainer tubes. PBMCs were isolated by Ficoll-Paque density-gradient centrifugation, with at least 6.5 million obtained per sample. Trizol reagent was used to extract total RNA from the PBMCs, yielding at least 5 micrograms per sample. For every donor, an aliquot of PBMCs went through flow cytometry to measure the percentages of naive CD45RAhigh/CD27high T cells.

The library was generated by 5' RACE. Data came from an Illumina HiSeq 2500. A second PCR of about 6 to 12 cycles was run with a J-beta primer mix and a sample-barcoded 5' primer. A unique molecular identifier was introduced onto each TCR beta cDNA molecule by a template-switch 5' adaptor carrying 12 random nucleotides. At least 2.5 million CDR3-containing paired-end reads were obtained from each sample. First-strand cDNA synthesis was performed from all RNA using the Mint cDNA synthesis kit, with priming by a TRBC-specific oligonucleotide. Following uracil-DNA glycosylase treatment, a first 18-cycle PCR with universal primers M1SS and BC2_uni_R was performed on all cDNA. Turning to the authors' computational methods: Each sample was normalized by randomly selecting 1 million high-quality reads, each carrying a distinct molecular identifier. Reads sharing molecular identifiers were discarded rather than binned into consensus sequences. MiTCR, set to a Q25 quality threshold and the strictest error-elimination algorithm, was used for CDR3 identification, clonotype clustering and error correction. Lower-bound total TCR beta diversity was estimated with a nonparametric unseen species model using Euler transformation. TCRdb trimmed public reads at Q25 via fastp, called clones via MiXCR and kept in-frame beta chains. Each entry merges the rows of one CDR3 protein and shows their most common DNA and genes. TCRdb, rather than the study authors, made the V and J calls. The sample table holds 600,000 or so distinct CDR3 sequences, of which approximately 30% were seen once. Approximately 15% of the sample belongs to the ten largest clones.

The rearranged chain carries TRBV7-2 and TRBJ1-4, and 7 junctional nucleotides match TRBD1. The sequence derives from a woman older than 75 in good health. Material: blood. The nucleotide sequence is TGTGCCAGCAGGACTGACAGGGCTTCTAATGAAAAACTGTTTTTT. The encoded protein is CASRTDRASNEKLFF. Extended through the reference TRBV7-2 and TRBJ1-4 proteins, this CDR3 yields the full variable domain: GAGVSQSPSNKVTEKGKDVELRCDPISGHTALYWYRQSLGQGLEFLIYFQGNSAPDKSGLPSDRFSAERTGGSVSTLTIQRTQQEDSAVYLCASRTDRASNEKLFFGSGTQLSVL.